The entry that follows covers one T cell receptor beta chain sequence. A few counts support this clonotype. What this receptor recognizes is not known. No clone much larger than this one lies a single base away; base qualities are absent. The CDR3 has 14 amino acids, counting the end cysteine and phenylalanine. The read is trimmed to its CDR3 DNA, 42 bases read in frame from base 1. CDR1 and CDR2 are read off the germline V gene as SNHLY and FYNNEI. The junction shows trimming of 3 bases on V and 1 base on J, plus 9 bases between the germline ends. These data belong to a study of T cells in Graves' hyperthyroidism and ophthalmopathy (dated by TCRdb to 2018 to 2020). Looking at the study overall: To identify distinguishing TCR V-J signatures, a discovery cohort of 100 or so patients was used, comprising 40 to 45 with Graves' ophthalmopathy and roughly 60 with stable Graves' hyperthyroidism. Prospective prediction of ophthalmopathy was tested in an independent validation cohort of 18 hyperthyroidism patients and approximately 17 patients who later progressed to ophthalmopathy. The approximately 100 discovery patients were randomly divided into training and test sets at a 7:3 ratio. In about 6 Graves' hyperthyroidism patients, the study also compared T-cell repertoires from thyroid tissue with T-cell repertoires from blood. After blood sampling, hyperthyroidism patients were treated with methimazole at a starting dose of 30 mg daily, and ophthalmopathy patients were treated with high-dose intravenous methylprednisolone. The paper describes TCR Vbeta CDR3 sequencing of 120 to 150 peripheral blood samples, made up of some 42 ophthalmopathy patients, over 70 hyperthyroidism patients and 17 progressor patients. Broader findings and caveats from the paper: In cross-validation, a model built on a 13 V-J signature told ophthalmopathy apart from stable hyperthyroidism with approximately 91% sensitivity and roughly 83% specificity, and in testing the same model reached 80%/75%. Sample size was not statistically predetermined, and blinding of investigators to group allocation was not performed. In validation, the model predicted progression to ophthalmopathy a median of roughly 6.2 months before onset, with 70% to 71% sensitivity and roughly 73% specificity. Most expanded thyroid clonotypes (frequency above 0.001) were also detected in blood, a finding suggesting that blood repertoires may reflect thyroid immune responses.

The study excluded patients with uncontrolled infections, other autoimmune diseases, pregnancy or lactation. Diagnoses were based on clinical symptoms, serum thyroxine and TRAb, thyroid ultrasound and orbital computed tomography. Trizol reagent was used to extract total RNA, and RNA quality was then checked on an Agilent 2100 Bioanalyzer. The TCR beta CDR3 regions were amplified from the RNA transcripts. The first round of RT-PCR for the TCR CDR3 was performed with the HTBI primer set and the Qiagen OneStep RT-PCR kit. Libraries were constructed in a second round of multiplex PCR, after which size selection and purification were performed. Paired-end sequencing of the libraries was performed with 100 bp reads on an Illumina HiSeq2000. The paper's processing steps were these. SOAPnuke was used to process the raw data, throwing out any read that contained adapters or uncalled bases, had a mean Phred below 15, or lacked an exact constant-primer or identifier match. High-quality paired reads were merged with COPE v1.2.5, and unique nucleotide sequences were defined as clonotypes. MiTCR v1.1 was used to align clonotypes to the IMGT TRBV, TRBD and TRBJ reference segments. The analysis was restricted to V-J combinations with a frequency above 0.0001, which together covered 99.2% of the repertoires. A TCS score was defined as the ratio between F50 (clonal expansion) and ExV (chaos), using BLOSUM62-based TCRdist between CDR3 peptides within each V-J. Welch's t-statistics and random forest reduced 450 to 600 V-J features to roughly 13, which were used in a naive Bayes classifier (R e1071). The similarity between thyroid and blood repertoires was quantified using the Morisita-Horn index. The public sequencing data were trimmed at Q25 with fastp and processed into clonotypes with MiXCR by TCRdb, which kept only in-frame beta chains. CDR3 protein sequences are deduplicated, and each keeps its most common genes and DNA. V and J calls and clone size were set by TCRdb, not the authors. The sample table contains approximately 700,000 distinct CDR3 sequences; only one count was recorded for 45% of them. Approximately 6.8% of the sample belongs to the ten largest clones.

The TCR was taken from an adult man with Graves' disease, either hyperthyroidism or ophthalmopathy (not recorded which). Sequenced: peripheral blood or thyroid tissue (not recorded which). The sequence is built from TRBV2 and TRBJ1-1; the D segment could be TRBD1, given 5 matching bases. The CDR3 corresponds to CASSEGPPNTEAFF. The base sequence is TGTGCCAGCAGTGAGGGACCGCCGAACACTGAAGCTTTCTTT.